The 21 T cell receptor beta chains given below trace back to one sample, sequenced in a study of tissue T cells after allogeneic stem cell transplantation. TCRdb's table, derived via immunoSEQ multiplex PCR, lists solely in-frame clones and lacks some. The table records some 2,000 clones, more than 75% of them present only once. Sequencing used colon tissue, obtained at autopsy. Receptors originate from a male patient between 35 and 75 years old with steroid-refractory graft-versus-host disease after an allogeneic stem cell transplant. Some T cells may have originated in the graft donor.

This chain joins TRBV19 and TRBJ2-1; tentatively, D is TRBD1 (5 bases). This CDR3 spans 14 amino acids. CDR1 and CDR2 from the germline V gene are LNHDA and SQIVND (reference sequence). Trimming took off 4 bases at V and 1 base at J, with 8 bases between the two ends. CDR3 bases: TGTGCCAGTAGTACAGGGATGTCCTACAATGAGCAGTTCTTC. Translated, it gives CASSTGMSYNEQFF.

The chain has TRBV10-2 and TRBJ1-4; no definite D call. Trimming removed 4 bases from V and 5 bases from J, with 14 bases in between. The CDR3 loop spans 15 amino acids. Germline V gene lookup returns CDR1 WSHSY and CDR2 SAAADI. This chain's CDR3 is CASSGLAGENEKLFF. In DNA form, the CDR3 reads TGCGCCAGCAGTGGTCTCGCAGGCGAGAATGAAAAACTGTTTTTT.

This clone turned up a few times. The rearrangement links TRBV3-1 (or the pseudogene TRBV3-2) to TRBJ2-4; D unresolved. Germline V gene data show CDR1 as LGHDT and CDR2 as YNNKEL (reference sequence). This CDR3 is 14 amino acids long. The V end lost 4 bases, the J end lost 2 bases, and 9 bases lay between the germline ends. CDR3 loop: CASSRTSPKNIQYF. DNA for the CDR3: TGTGCCAGCAGCCGAACGTCCCCCAAAAACATTCAGTACTTC.

This chain uses TRBV4-2 with TRBJ1-4; weak D call: TRBD1 (5 bases). CDR1 and CDR2 from the germline V gene are LGHNA and YNFKEQ. This CDR3 is 13 amino acids long. Trimming stripped 6 bases from V and 8 bases from J, with 13 bases between. Written as DNA, the CDR3 is TGTGCCAGCAGTGGGGGGACCTTGGAAAAACTGTTTTTT. Translating it yields CASSGGTLEKLFF.

This chain joins TRBV7-3 and TRBJ2-7; no firm D call. The CDR3 is made up of 13 amino acids. The V and J ends lost 1 base and 5 bases respectively, with 9 bases between them. CDR1 SGHTA and CDR2 FQGTGA come from the germline V gene. The CDR3 DNA sequence: TGTGCCAGCAGCTTAAGCGTTTTCGACGAGCAGTACTTC. Its translation: CASSLSVFDEQYF.

This rearrangement joins TRBV2 to TRBJ1-5; no firm D call. Germline CDR1 SNHLY, CDR2 FYNNEI. The CDR3 is 12 residues long. V was shortened by 5 bases and J by 4 bases, with 6 bases between the two germline ends. The CDR3 region is CASSSDNQPQHF. Here the CDR3 DNA reads TGTGCCAGCAGTTCGGATAATCAGCCCCAGCATTTT.

The rearrangement joins TRBV27 to TRBJ1-4; D not resolved. Germline values: CDR1 MNHEY, CDR2 SMNVEV (reference sequence). V dropped 1 base and J dropped 2 bases, with 5 bases sitting between them. The length of the CDR3 is 14 residues. CDR3: CASSLWGTNEKLFF. The CDR3 DNA follows: TGTGCCAGCAGTTTATGGGGTACTAATGAAAAACTGTTTTTT.

This chain joins TRBV24-1 and TRBJ2-7, with TRBD1 identical over 7 bases. V trimming: 7 bases; J trimming: 2 bases; junction bases outside the gene matches: 13. The CDR3 is 16 amino acids. Germline V gene sequence: CDR1 KGHDR, CDR2 SFDVKD. Here the CDR3 DNA reads TGTGCCACCAGGGCCGATACAGGGGCCACCCCCTACGAGCAGTACTTC. It yields the protein CATRADTGATPYEQYF.

V gene TRBV7-2 combines with J gene TRBJ1-5; TRBD1 agrees at 7 bases. Germline-derived CDR1 and CDR2 are SGHTA and FQGNSA. CDR3 length: 13 amino acids. V gave up 5 bases and J gave up 5 bases; unmatched junction bases: 3. The CDR3 spells CASSQDRDQPQHF. The DNA of the CDR3 is TGTGCCAGCAGCCAAGACAGGGATCAGCCCCAGCATTTT.

The CDR3 reads CASSPGAGRGYGYTF. CDR3 bases: TGTGCCAGCTCACCAGGCGCAGGCCGCGGCTATGGCTACACCTTC. The chain carries TRBV18 and TRBJ1-2, with D unclear. The CDR3 totals 15 residues. Germline lookup yields CDR1 KGHSH and CDR2 LQKENI. V gave up 2 bases and J gave up 4 bases, with 14 bases separating them.

The chain is built from TRBV15 and TRBJ2-7; 10 bases line up with TRBD1. Unmatched junction bases numbered 8, after V lost 0 bases and J lost 3 bases. Per the germline V gene, CDR1 is LNHNV and CDR2 is YYDKDF (reference sequence). The CDR3 spans 17 residues. The CDR3 DNA follows: TGTGCCACCAGCAGAGATTACGGGACAGGGGTCCTCTACGAGCAGTACTTC. It specifies CATSRDYGTGVLYEQYF. Complete variable domain (other parts from reference TRBV15 and TRBJ2-7): DAMVIQNPRYQVTQFGKPVTLSCSQTLNHNVMYWYQQKSSQAPKLLFHYYDKDFNNEADTPDNFQSRRPNTSFCFLDIRSPGLGDTAMYLCATSRDYGTGVLYEQYFGPGTRLTVT.

This clone was seen just once. The CDR3 reads CASSLDRETQYF. In DNA form, the CDR3 reads TGTGCCAGCAGCTTGGATCGAGAGACCCAGTACTTC. The J gene is TRBJ2-5, the V gene TRBV5-8; unclear D gene. The V and J ends lost 0 bases and 4 bases respectively, with 4 bases between them. This CDR3 contains 12 residues. Germline-derived CDR1 and CDR2 are SGHTS and YDEGEE.

This clone was recorded only once. The rearrangement links TRBV18 to TRBJ2-2, with TRBD2 as a possible D gene (6 bases). Germline V gives CDR1 KGHSH, CDR2 LQKENI. There are 16 residues in the CDR3. With 2 bases removed from V and 4 bases from J, the gap between germline ends came to 14 bases. Here the CDR3 reads CASSPGSGESTGELFF. DNA of the CDR3: TGTGCCAGCTCACCAGGATCGGGGGAATCCACCGGGGAGCTGTTTTTT.

The chain employs TRBV20-1 and TRBJ1-4; 8 positions match TRBD1. The V and J ends lost 3 bases and 7 bases, in that order; junction bases with no gene match: 7. Germline loops: CDR1 DFQATT, CDR2 SNEGSKA (reference sequence). The CDR3 totals 14 residues. For the CDR3, the DNA is TGCAGTGCTAGTCCGCAGGGACAGGTTGAAAAACTGTTTTTT. Protein product: CSASPQGQVEKLFF.

This clone was counted only a few times. The J gene is TRBJ1-3, the V gene TRBV27, with TRBD1 identical over 10 bases. The length of the CDR3 is 16 residues. V shed 3 bases and J 4 bases; nucleotides not matched to a gene: 6. The germline gives CDR1 MNHEY, CDR2 SMNVEV (reference sequence). The CDR3 sequence: CASSFTGTGVGNTIYF. The DNA of the CDR3 is TGTGCCAGCAGTTTCACCGGGACAGGGGTGGGAAACACCATATATTTT.

For the CDR3, the DNA is TGTGCCAGCAGTAAGGACGGGTGGTCGGCCCAGCATTTT. Amino acids: CASSKDGWSAQHF. The rearrangement uses TRBV2 and TRBJ1-5; D ambiguous. Germline assignment: CDR1 SNHLY and CDR2 FYNNEI. The CDR3 sequence is 13 residues long. The V and J ends lost 5 bases and 11 bases respectively, with 16 bases between them.

The chain is built from TRBV5-6 and TRBJ2-7; D ambiguous. This CDR3 spans 13 amino acids. With 0 bases removed from V and 3 bases from J, the gap between germline ends came to 7 bases. Germline CDR1 and CDR2: SGHDT and YYEEEE. CDR3 nucleotide sequence: TGTGCCAGCAGCTTGGACAGCTTCTACGAGCAGTACTTC. It yields the protein CASSLDSFYEQYF.

This clone appeared a few times. The J gene is TRBJ2-6, the V gene TRBV4-3; no clear D. V was trimmed by 1 base and J by 3 bases, leaving 7 bases between them. This CDR3 is built from 15 residues. CDR1 is LGHNA and CDR2 is YSLEER in the germline V gene. CDR3 protein: CASSQATDGANVLTF. The DNA for the CDR3 is TGCGCCAGCAGCCAAGCAACGGATGGGGCCAACGTCCTGACTTTC.

This rearrangement joins TRBV11-3 to TRBJ2-2; 8 bases fit TRBD1. From germline, CDR1 is SGHNT and CDR2 YENEEA. CDR3 length: 15 amino acids. V lost 5 bases to trimming and J lost 6 bases; unmatched junction nucleotides: 8. The CDR3 nucleotides are TGTGCCAGCAGCCAACGGACAGGGACCCCCGGGGAGCTGTTTTTT. Translated, it gives CASSQRTGTPGELFF.

The rearrangement uses TRBV30 and TRBJ1-6; 7 bases fit TRBD1. The CDR3 is 15 amino acids. The trim removed 7 bases at V and 0 bases at J, leaving 6 bases unmatched. The germline CDR1 and CDR2 sequences are GTSNPN and SVGIG (reference sequence). Written as DNA, the CDR3 is TGTGCCTTTGCGGCAGGGGGCTCCTATAATTCACCCCTCCACTTT. Its protein product is CAFAAGGSYNSPLHF.

This clone has only a few counts. The chain uses TRBV28 and TRBJ2-7, with 8 bases lining up with TRBD1. The CDR3 contains 13 residues. Germline CDR1 reads MDHEN; CDR2 reads SYDVKM. The ends lost 9 bases at V and 3 bases at J; junction bases unmatched: 7. DNA for the CDR3: TGTGCCAGTGACAGGGGACTCTACTACGAGCAGTACTTC. This gives the protein CASDRGLYYEQYF.